What follows are 28 T cell receptor beta chains derived from one specimen sequenced in a study of cytomegalovirus exposure and HLA in healthy donors. The PCR used 60 Vbeta and 13 Jbeta primers. Profiled with immunoSEQ multiplex PCR; TCRdb holds only in-frame clones, not every one. The data contain some 150,000 clones, 60% to 85% of them singletons. The specimen sequenced was PBMCs. These receptors were obtained from a male donor in good health and CMV-seronegative.

In its sample, this clone was seen once. This chain uses TRBV27 with TRBJ1-5; tentative D call: TRBD1 (6 bases). The length of the CDR3 is 14 residues. V lost 6 bases and J lost 5, with 14 bases in between. Looked up from germline, CDR1 is MNHEY and CDR2 is SMNVEV (reference sequence). The CDR3 loop reads CASSLPGADQPQHF. The CDR3 DNA sequence: TGTGCCAGCAGCCTTCCAGGGGCAGATCAGCCCCAGCATTTT.

The chain joins TRBV5-4 to TRBJ1-1; a possible D gene is TRBD1 (5 bases). Germline V gene lookup returns CDR1 SGHNT and CDR2 YYREEE (reference sequence). The CDR3 contains 15 residues. The V end lost 4 bases, the J end lost 6 bases, and 19 bases lay between the germline ends. CDR3 sequence: CASSPRTINPPEAFF. Written as DNA, the CDR3 is TGTGCCAGCAGCCCCCGGACAATTAATCCTCCTGAAGCTTTCTTT.

This clone has just one count. The chain is built from TRBV29-1 and TRBJ1-2, with 7 bases that match TRBD1. Germline CDR1 reads SQVTM; CDR2 reads ANQGSEA. The length of the CDR3 is 15 residues. With V trimmed by 7 bases and J by 2 bases, 13 bases remained unmatched. CDR3 sequence (DNA): TGCAGCGCAATACCCACGGGACAGTGGAACTATGGCTACACCTTC. It encodes CSAIPTGQWNYGYTF.

This sequence joins TRBV4-2 and TRBJ1-4, with 8 bases aligning to TRBD1. The V gene's germline CDR1 is LGHNA and CDR2 YNFKEQ. This CDR3 is 18 amino acids long. J was trimmed by 0 bases and V by 0 bases; bases with no gene match: 6. This CDR3 is CASSQDPQGASTNEKLFF. In nucleotides, the CDR3 is TGTGCCAGCAGCCAAGATCCGCAGGGGGCTTCAACTAATGAAAAACTGTTTTTT.

The chain employs TRBV25-1 and TRBJ2-5, with D possibly matching TRBD1 (6 bases). Trimming removed 3 bases from V and 7 bases from J, with 21 bases in between. Germline V gene sequence: CDR1 MGHDK, CDR2 SYGVNS. This CDR3 is built from 16 residues. The CDR3 is CASSENRAPGIPTQYF. DNA of the CDR3: TGTGCCAGCAGTGAGAACAGGGCCCCGGGGATTCCGACCCAGTACTTC.

The chain employs TRBV18 and TRBJ1-5, with 8 bases matching TRBD1. V lost 2 bases, J lost 5 bases, and 2 bases stayed unmatched. The CDR3 covers 14 residues. Looked up from germline, CDR1 is KGHSH and CDR2 is LQKENI. The CDR3 region has the DNA TGTGCCAGCTCACCAACAGGGGGTGATCAGCCCCAGCATTTT. Amino acids: CASSPTGGDQPQHF.

The chain employs TRBV19 and TRBJ2-7, with D perhaps TRBD1 (5 bases). The CDR3 has 13 amino acids. Trimming left V 9 bases short and J 3 bases short, with 15 bases between. Germline-derived CDR1 and CDR2 are LNHDA and SQIVND (reference sequence). DNA for the CDR3: TGTGCCAGCAGGGTTTCGGAAGACTACGAGCAGTACTTC. It is translated as CASRVSEDYEQYF.

This clone was counted a single time. The chain joins TRBV9 to TRBJ2-3, with 7 positions matching TRBD1. The CDR3 runs to 16 residues. After removal of 0 bases from V and 4 bases from J, the junction contained 8 bases not matched to a gene. CDR1 is SGDLS and CDR2 is YYNGEE in the germline V gene. The CDR3 loop reads CASSVEAGGVADTQYF. The CDR3 DNA reads TGTGCCAGCAGCGTAGAGGCAGGGGGAGTAGCAGATACGCAGTATTTT.

The chain is built from TRBV5-1 and TRBJ2-3, with D unclear. Germline CDR1 reads SGHRS; CDR2 reads YFSETQ. The CDR3 consists of 12 residues. V was pared by 1 base and J by 4 bases, with 4 bases between. The CDR3: CASSLLSDTQYF. CDR3 in DNA: TGCGCCAGCAGCTTGTTATCAGATACGCAGTATTTT.

V is TRBV25-1 and J is TRBJ1-6; 9 positions match TRBD1. The CDR3 runs to 14 residues. Germline trimming cut 8 bases from V and 7 bases from J; bases unmatched to any gene: 6. Germline CDR1 MGHDK, CDR2 SYGVNS. CDR3 loop: CASSGTGRNSPLHF. CDR3 bases: TGTGCCAGCTCAGGGACAGGGCGAAATTCACCCCTCCACTTT.

The chain is built from TRBV19 and TRBJ2-7; TRBD2 matches at 10 bases. J was trimmed by 4 bases and V by 4 bases; bases with no gene match: 19. Germline V lookup: CDR1 LNHDA, CDR2 SQIVND (reference sequence). The CDR3 is made up of 19 amino acids. CDR3 region: CASSKRLAGVLGAVYEQYF. DNA for the CDR3: TGTGCCAGTAGTAAGAGGCTAGCGGGAGTTCTGGGGGCTGTTTACGAGCAGTACTTC. Full variable domain (remainder filled in from reference TRBV19 and TRBJ2-7): DGGITQSPKYLFRKEGQNVTLSCEQNLNHDAMYWYRQDPGQGLRLIYYSQIVNDFQKGDIAEGYSVSREKKESFPLTVTSAQKNPTAFYLCASSKRLAGVLGAVYEQYFGPGTRLTVT.

This chain joins TRBV7-6 and TRBJ2-3, with D perhaps matching TRBD2 (6 bases). Trimming stripped 4 bases from V and 2 bases from J, with 10 bases between. The CDR3 spans 14 residues. Germline CDR1 is SGHVS and CDR2 is FNYEAQ. The CDR3 reads CASSWAGNTDTQYF. The CDR3 DNA is TGTGCCAGCAGCTGGGCGGGAAACACAGATACGCAGTATTTT. The whole variable domain, remainder taken from reference TRBV7-6 and TRBJ2-3, is GAGVSQSPRYKVTKRGQDVALRCDPISGHVSLYWYRQALGQGPEFLTYFNYEAQQDKSGLPNDRFSAERPEGSISTLTIQRTEQRDSAMYRCASSWAGNTDTQYFGPGTRLTVL.

This clone showed up just once. The rearrangement joins TRBV10-3 to TRBJ1-1; D is perhaps TRBD1 (6 bases). The CDR3 contains 11 residues. CDR1 is ENHRY and CDR2 is SYGVKD in the germline V gene. The V and J ends lost 10 bases and 8 bases respectively, with 14 bases between them. The CDR3 DNA is TGTGCCACAATCTTCGGGACAGAAGCTTTCTTT. Encoded protein: CATIFGTEAFF.

The chain recombines TRBV27 with TRBJ2-2; 7 bases fit TRBD2. V dropped 2 bases and J dropped 0; count of bases not matched to a gene: 3. The CDR3 contains 16 residues. Germline V gives CDR1 MNHEY, CDR2 SMNVEV (reference sequence). The CDR3 loop is CASSLVGTTNTGELFF. The CDR3 DNA reads TGTGCCAGCAGTTTAGTGGGGACTACGAACACCGGGGAGCTGTTTTTT.

This clone was picked up one time. V gene TRBV7-9 combines with J gene TRBJ1-2; 8 positions match TRBD1. The trim removed 7 bases at V and 4 bases at J, leaving 2 bases unmatched. Germline CDR1 SEHNR, CDR2 FQNEAQ (reference sequence). This CDR3 is 12 amino acids long. The CDR3 protein is CASTDRGYGYTF. CDR3 bases: TGTGCCAGCACCGACAGGGGCTATGGCTACACCTTC.

The chain couples TRBV27 to TRBJ1-1; a possible D gene is TRBD1 (5 bases). Germline CDR1 and CDR2: MNHEY and SMNVEV (reference sequence). The CDR3 is 16 residues long. Trimming stripped 7 bases from V and 1 base from J, with 19 bases between. The DNA of the CDR3 is TGTGCCAGCACCCCCGGCAGGGTTGGGTCGAACACTGAAGCTTTCTTT. This encodes CASTPGRVGSNTEAFF.

A word on this clone: Relative to the germline gene, one junction end is altered; a read error may explain this. CDR3: CASRLGQNNEQFF. The CDR3 DNA reads as TGCGCCAGCAGATTGGGACAGAACAATGAGCAGTTCTTC. The chain couples TRBV5-1 to TRBJ2-1, with 7 bases lining up with TRBD1. CDR3 length equals 13 residues. Germline loops: CDR1 SGHRS, CDR2 YFSETQ.

This chain connects TRBV11-2 to TRBJ2-1, with D unclear. This CDR3 has 14 amino acids. Trimming left V 0 bases short and J 6 bases short, with 9 bases between. Germline CDR1 SGHAT, CDR2 FQNNGV. The chain's CDR3 is CASSLDLLSNEQFF. The CDR3 DNA sequence: TGTGCCAGCAGCTTAGATCTTCTGAGCAATGAGCAGTTCTTC.

The V gene is TRBV11-1, the J gene TRBJ2-5; possibly TRBD1 for D (6 bases). Trimming removed 5 bases at V and 0 bases at J, with 10 bases between. The CDR3 length is 14 residues. Germline loops: CDR1 SGHAT, CDR2 FQDESV (reference sequence). This CDR3 reads CASSTGQYQETQYF. CDR3 nucleotide sequence: TGTGCCAGCAGCACCGGACAGTACCAAGAGACCCAGTACTTC.

This clone was counted only a few times. The chain joins TRBV30 to TRBJ1-2; D is possibly TRBD1 (5 bases). V was clipped by 0 bases and J by 8 bases, with 13 bases between them. The germline V gene has CDR1 GTSNPN and CDR2 SVGIG (reference sequence). The CDR3 loop spans 13 amino acids. The CDR3 coding sequence is TGTGCCTGGAGTGTACGGGGGGGTGGGGGCTACACCTTC. It codes for CAWSVRGGGGYTF.

The chain carries TRBV7-9 and TRBJ1-2; perhaps TRBD1 as D (5 bases). In germline, CDR1 is SEHNR, CDR2 FQNEAQ (reference sequence). The CDR3 extends over 12 amino acids. V was cut by 4 bases and J by 8 bases, with 11 bases left in between. As DNA, the CDR3 is TGTGCCAGCAGCTCAGGGCTTAGGGGCTACACCTTC. Protein: CASSSGLRGYTF.

The chain has TRBV18 and TRBJ2-2; D is unclear. Trimming stripped 3 bases from V and 3 bases from J, with 17 bases between. Germline-derived CDR1 and CDR2 are KGHSH and LQKENI. The CDR3 covers 17 residues. The CDR3 here is CASSPLSGPIDTGELFF. As DNA, the CDR3 is TGTGCCAGCTCACCTTTGTCTGGGCCGATTGACACCGGGGAGCTGTTTTTT.

The chain combines TRBV29-1 with TRBJ1-1, with 7 bases aligning to TRBD1. In germline, CDR1 is SQVTM, CDR2 ANQGSEA. Trimming took 7 bases from V and 8 from J; bases not matched to a gene: 7. The CDR3 covers 11 residues. The CDR3 reads CSAMTGSEAFF. The CDR3 region has the DNA TGCAGCGCTATGACAGGGTCGGAAGCTTTCTTT.

The chain couples TRBV5-6 to TRBJ2-4; TRBD1 agrees at 7 bases. This CDR3 comprises 16 residues. V shed 2 bases and J 0 bases; nucleotides not matched to a gene: 5. Germline CDR1 is SGHDT and CDR2 is YYEEEE. The CDR3, as DNA: TGTGCCAGCAGCTTCCGGGACAGAAGAGCCAAAAACATTCAGTACTTC. It translates to CASSFRDRRAKNIQYF.

The gene calls are TRBV5-4 and TRBJ2-2, with TRBD1 as a possible D gene (9 bases). The CDR3 is 16 amino acids. Germline V CDR1 and CDR2: SGHNT, YYREEE (reference sequence). V was clipped by 4 bases and J by 6 bases, with 19 bases between them. In DNA, the CDR3 is TGTGCCAGCAGCCGACAGGGGGGAGCGGGAGCCGGGGAGCTGTTTTTT. This codes for CASSRQGGAGAGELFF.

The chain joins TRBV5-6 to TRBJ2-3; perhaps TRBD2 as D (5 bases). From germline, CDR1 is SGHDT and CDR2 YYEEEE. This CDR3 comprises 13 residues. Trimming stripped 1 base from V and 3 bases from J, with 6 bases between. The CDR3 sequence: CASSLSGTDTQYF. The CDR3 DNA is TGTGCCAGCAGCTTGAGCGGAACAGATACGCAGTATTTT.

V usage is TRBV11-2 and J usage is TRBJ1-1; 8 bases map to TRBD1. Germline V gene sequence: CDR1 SGHAT, CDR2 FQNNGV. Unmatched junction bases numbered 11, after V lost 4 bases and J lost 4 bases. The CDR3 totals 16 residues. The CDR3 protein is CASSSYQGARGTEAFF. In nucleotides, the CDR3 is TGTGCCAGCAGCTCGTACCAGGGGGCGCGGGGCACTGAAGCTTTCTTT.

This clone appeared a few times. V is TRBV7-3 and J is TRBJ2-3; 7 bases agree with TRBD1. CDR3 size: 15 residues. Germline lookup yields CDR1 SGHTA and CDR2 FQGTGA. V shed 4 bases, J shed 2 bases, and the junction held 6 bases outside the gene matches. The CDR3 here is CASSSRQGNTDTQYF. CDR3 bases: TGTGCCAGCAGCTCCAGACAGGGTAACACAGATACGCAGTATTTT.